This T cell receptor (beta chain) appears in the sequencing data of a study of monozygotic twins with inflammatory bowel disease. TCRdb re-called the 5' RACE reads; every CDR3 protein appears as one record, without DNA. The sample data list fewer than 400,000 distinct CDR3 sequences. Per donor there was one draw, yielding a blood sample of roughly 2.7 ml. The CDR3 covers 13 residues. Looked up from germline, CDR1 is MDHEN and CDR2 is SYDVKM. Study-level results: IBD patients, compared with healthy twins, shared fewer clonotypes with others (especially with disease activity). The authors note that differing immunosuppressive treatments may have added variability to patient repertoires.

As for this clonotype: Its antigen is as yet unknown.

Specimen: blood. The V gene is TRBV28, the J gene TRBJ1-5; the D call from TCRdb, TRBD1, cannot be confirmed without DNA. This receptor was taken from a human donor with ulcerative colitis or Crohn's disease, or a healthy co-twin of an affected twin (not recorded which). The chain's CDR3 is CASSLRGGQPQHF.